This T cell receptor (beta chain) was sequenced during a study of blood T cell repertoires in COVID-19. Looking at the study overall: T cells, B-cell-depleted T cells, or PBMCs provided the cDNA or gDNA that served as material.

Trimming took 3 bases from V and 0 from J; bases not matched to a gene: 8. CDR1 LNHNV and CDR2 YYDKDF come from the germline V gene (reference sequence). CDR3 length: 17 amino acids. Here immunoSEQ multiplex PCR was the method, and the copy in TCRdb shows in-frame clones only, minus some. There are about 370,000 clones in the sample; more than 80% occur only once, and 0.95% to 1.1% lies in the top ten. The clonotype was recovered from a man aged 18 to 30 who had recovered from COVID-19. Source material: PBMCs or T cells enriched from blood (not recorded which). The chain employs TRBV15 and TRBJ2-3; 8 nucleotides match TRBD2. The CDR3 is CATSRIPAGASTDTQYF. In DNA, the CDR3 is TGTGCCACCAGCAGGATCCCAGCGGGAGCTAGCACAGATACGCAGTATTTT. The entire variable domain, with the rest obtained from reference TRBV15 and TRBJ2-3, is as follows: DAMVIQNPRYQVTQFGKPVTLSCSQTLNHNVMYWYQQKSSQAPKLLFHYYDKDFNNEADTPDNFQSRRPNTSFCFLDIRSPGLGDTAMYLCATSRIPAGASTDTQYFGPGTRLTVL.